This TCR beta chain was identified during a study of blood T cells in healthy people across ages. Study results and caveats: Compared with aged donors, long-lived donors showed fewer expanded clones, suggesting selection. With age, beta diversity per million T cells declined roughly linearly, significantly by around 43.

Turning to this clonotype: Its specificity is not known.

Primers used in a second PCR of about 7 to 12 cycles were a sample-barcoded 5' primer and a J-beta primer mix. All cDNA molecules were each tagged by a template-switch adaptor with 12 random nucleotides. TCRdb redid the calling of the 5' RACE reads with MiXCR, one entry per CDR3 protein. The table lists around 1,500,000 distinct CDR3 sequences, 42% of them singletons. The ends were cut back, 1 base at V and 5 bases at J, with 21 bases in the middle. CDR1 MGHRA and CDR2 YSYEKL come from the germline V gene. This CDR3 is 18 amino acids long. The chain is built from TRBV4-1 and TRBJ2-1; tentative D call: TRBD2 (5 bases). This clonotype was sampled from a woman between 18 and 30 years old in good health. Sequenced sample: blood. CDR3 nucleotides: TGCGCCAGCAGCCAAGTTGATAATACGGAGGTCGGAGACAATGAGCAGTTCTTC. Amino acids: CASSQVDNTEVGDNEQFF.